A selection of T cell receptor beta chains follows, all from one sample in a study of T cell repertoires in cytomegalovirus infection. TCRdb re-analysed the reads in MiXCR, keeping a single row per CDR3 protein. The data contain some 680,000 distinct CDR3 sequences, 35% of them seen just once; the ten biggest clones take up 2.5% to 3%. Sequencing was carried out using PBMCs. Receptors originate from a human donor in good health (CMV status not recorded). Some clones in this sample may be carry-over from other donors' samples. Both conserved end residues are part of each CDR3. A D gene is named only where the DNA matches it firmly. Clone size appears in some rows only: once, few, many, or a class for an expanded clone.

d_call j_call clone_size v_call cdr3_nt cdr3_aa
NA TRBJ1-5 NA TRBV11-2 TGTGCCAGCAGCCCAGAAGCAAATCAGCCCCAGCATTTT CASSPEANQPQHF
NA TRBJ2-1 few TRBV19 TGTGCCAGTACATCGGGTTTAGAGTTCTTC CASTSGLEFF
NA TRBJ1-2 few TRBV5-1 TGCGCCAGCAGCTCCCTTCGGGGCCATATCGACGGCTACACCTTC CASSSLRGHIDGYTF
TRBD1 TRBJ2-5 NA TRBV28 TGTGCCAGCAGTCCGTTAGGACAGGGAGTGGGAGAGACCCAGTACTTC CASSPLGQGVGETQYF
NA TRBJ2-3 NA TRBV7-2 TGTGCCAGCAGCTTAGAGTCAATTGTGGTAGATACGCAGTATTTT CASSLESIVVDTQYF
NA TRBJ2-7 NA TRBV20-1 TGCAGTGCTAGAGATGGGATTCCCCGGCTCGCTTACGAGCAGTACTTC CSARDGIPRLAYEQYF
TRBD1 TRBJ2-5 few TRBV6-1 TGTGCCAGCAAATTTGGACAGGCGGCAAGATTCGAGACCCAGTACTTC CASKFGQAARFETQYF
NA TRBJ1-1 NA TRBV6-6 TGTGCCAGCAGTAAATCGACAGGTTACACTGAAGCTTTCTTT CASSKSTGYTEAFF
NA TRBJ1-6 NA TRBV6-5 TGTGCCCGCAGTTACTCGGACAGCGATAATTCACCCCTCCACTTT CARSYSDSDNSPLHF
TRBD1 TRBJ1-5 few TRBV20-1 TGCAGTGCCAGACCCGGGACAGGGGGACAGCCCCAGCATTTT CSARPGTGGQPQHF
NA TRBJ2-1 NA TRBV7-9 TGTGCCAGCAGATGGGCAGTGGGGTTGAGTGGTGATGAGCAGTTCTTC CASRWAVGLSGDEQFF
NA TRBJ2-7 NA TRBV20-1 TGCAGTGCTAGAGATCGGTCTAGCGACACTTTC CSARDRSSDTF
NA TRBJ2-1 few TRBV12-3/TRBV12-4 TGTGCCAGCAGTCCCAGCGGTCTCGCGGATGAGCAGTTCTTC CASSPSGLADEQFF
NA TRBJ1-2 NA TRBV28 TGTGCCAGCGAACGGAACTATGGCTACACCTTC CASERNYGYTF
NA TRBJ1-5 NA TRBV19 TGTGCCAGTAAAATTGGCGTCCAGGGGCGCAATCAGCCCCAGCATTTT CASKIGVQGRNQPQHF
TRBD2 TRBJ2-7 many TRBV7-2 TGTGCCAGCAGCTTAGAATCGGGGGGGCCCGCGCAGCAGTACTTC CASSLESGGPAQQYF
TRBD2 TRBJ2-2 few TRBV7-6 TGTGCCAGCAGCTTAGGTTTTAGCGGGGGCCTGAACACCGGGGAGCTGTTTTTT CASSLGFSGGLNTGELFF
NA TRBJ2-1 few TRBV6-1 TGTGCCAGCAGTGAAAACAGGATGAATGAGCAGTTCTTC CASSENRMNEQFF
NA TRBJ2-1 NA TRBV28 TGTGCCAGCTTCCGGGCGGGGTACAATGAGCAGTTCTTC CASFRAGYNEQFF
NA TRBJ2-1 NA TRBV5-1 TGCGCCAGCAGCCGGGGGGCAACCGGGACTCTCCCTCTAATGGAGCAGTTCTTC CASSRGATGTLPLMEQFF
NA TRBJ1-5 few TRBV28 TGTGCCAGCAGTTTAGTAGGGCGGGGAAATCAGCCCCAGCATTTT CASSLVGRGNQPQHF
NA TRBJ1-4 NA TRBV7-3 TGTGCCACAAGCCAGGGTGATGATAATGAAAAACTGTTTTTT CATSQGDDNEKLFF
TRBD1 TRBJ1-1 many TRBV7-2 TGTGCCAGCAGCACCCGGGACAGGGGGCTTGTGAACACTGAAGCTTTCTTT CASSTRDRGLVNTEAFF
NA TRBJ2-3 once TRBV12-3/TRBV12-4 TGTGCCAGCAGCGGGATCAGGGGATCAGAACCGTATTTT CASSGIRGSEPYF
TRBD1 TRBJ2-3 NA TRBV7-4 TGTGCCAGCAGCTCGGACAGGGAAAGGGCAGATACGCAGTATTTT CASSSDRERADTQYF
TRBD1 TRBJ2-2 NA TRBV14 TGTGCCAGCAGCCGAGGGACAGCTAACACCGGGGAGCTGTTTTTT CASSRGTANTGELFF
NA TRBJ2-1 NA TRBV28 TGTGCCAGCAGTCCCCGGGGACGGATTTACAATGGGCAGTTCTTC CASSPRGRIYNGQFF
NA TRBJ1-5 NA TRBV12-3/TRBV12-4 TGTGCCAGCAGTTTTGGCACAGGGATCAGTCAGCCCCAGCATTTT CASSFGTGISQPQHF
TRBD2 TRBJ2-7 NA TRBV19 TGTGCCAGTAGTATTAGCGGGAGCGAGTTCTACGAGCAGTACTTC CASSISGSEFYEQYF
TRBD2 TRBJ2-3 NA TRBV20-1 TGCAGTGTCAACCGACTAGCTCGCACAGATACGCAGTATTTT CSVNRLARTDTQYF
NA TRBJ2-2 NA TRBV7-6 TGTGCCAGCAGCTTAGATCTTCCAGGTACACTGTCCGGGGAGCTGTTTTTT CASSLDLPGTLSGELFF
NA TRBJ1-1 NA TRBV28 TGTGCCAGCAGCCCGAACTTTAACACTGAAGCTTTCTTT CASSPNFNTEAFF
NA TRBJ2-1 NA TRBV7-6 TGTGCCAGCAGCTTGAGGGACAAGGAGCAGTTCTTC CASSLRDKEQFF
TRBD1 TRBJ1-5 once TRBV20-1 TGCAGTGCTAGCATCCGGACAGGGGCTCATCAGCCCCAGCATTTT CSASIRTGAHQPQHF
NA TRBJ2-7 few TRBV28 TGTGCCAGCAGTTTCACAGGGCAAAACTCCTACGAGCAGTACTTC CASSFTGQNSYEQYF